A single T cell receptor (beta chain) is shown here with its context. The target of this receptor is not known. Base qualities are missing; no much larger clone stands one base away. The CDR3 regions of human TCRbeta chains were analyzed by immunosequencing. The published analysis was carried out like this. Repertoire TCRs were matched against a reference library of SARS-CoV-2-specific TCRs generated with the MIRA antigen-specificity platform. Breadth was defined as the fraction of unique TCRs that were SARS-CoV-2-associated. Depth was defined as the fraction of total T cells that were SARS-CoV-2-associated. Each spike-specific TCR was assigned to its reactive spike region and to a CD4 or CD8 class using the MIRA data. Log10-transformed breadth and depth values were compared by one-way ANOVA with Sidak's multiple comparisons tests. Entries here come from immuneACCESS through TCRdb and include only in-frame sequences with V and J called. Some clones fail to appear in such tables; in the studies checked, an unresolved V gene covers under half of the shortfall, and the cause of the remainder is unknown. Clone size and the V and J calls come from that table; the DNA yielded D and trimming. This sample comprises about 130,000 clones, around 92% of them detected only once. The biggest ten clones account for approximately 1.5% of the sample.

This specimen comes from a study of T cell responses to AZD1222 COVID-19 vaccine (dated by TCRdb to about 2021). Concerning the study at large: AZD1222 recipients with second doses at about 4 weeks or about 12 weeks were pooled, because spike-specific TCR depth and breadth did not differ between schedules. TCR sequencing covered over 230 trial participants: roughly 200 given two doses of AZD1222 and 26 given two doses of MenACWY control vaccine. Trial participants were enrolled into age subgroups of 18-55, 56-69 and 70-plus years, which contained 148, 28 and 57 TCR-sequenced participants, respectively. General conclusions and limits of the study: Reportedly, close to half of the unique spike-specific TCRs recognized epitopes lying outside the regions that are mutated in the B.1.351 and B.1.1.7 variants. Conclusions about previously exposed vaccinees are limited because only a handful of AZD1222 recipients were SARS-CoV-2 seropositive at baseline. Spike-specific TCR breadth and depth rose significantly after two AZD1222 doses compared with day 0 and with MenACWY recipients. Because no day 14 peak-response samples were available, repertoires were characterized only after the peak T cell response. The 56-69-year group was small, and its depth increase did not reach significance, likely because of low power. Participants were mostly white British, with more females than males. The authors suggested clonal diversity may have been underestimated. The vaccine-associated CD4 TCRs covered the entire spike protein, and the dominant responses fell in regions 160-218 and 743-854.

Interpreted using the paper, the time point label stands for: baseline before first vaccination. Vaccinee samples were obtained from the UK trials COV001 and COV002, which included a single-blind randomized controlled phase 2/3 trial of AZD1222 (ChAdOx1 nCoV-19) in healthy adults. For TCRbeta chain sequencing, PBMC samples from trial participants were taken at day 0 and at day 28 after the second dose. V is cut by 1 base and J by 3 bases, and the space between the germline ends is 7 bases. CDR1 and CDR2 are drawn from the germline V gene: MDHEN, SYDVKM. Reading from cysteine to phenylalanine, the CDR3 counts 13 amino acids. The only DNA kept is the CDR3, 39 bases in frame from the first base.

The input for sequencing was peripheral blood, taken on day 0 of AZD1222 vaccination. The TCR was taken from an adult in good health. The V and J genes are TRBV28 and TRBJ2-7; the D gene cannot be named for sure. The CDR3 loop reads CASSLYKVYEQYF. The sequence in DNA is TGTGCCAGCAGTTTATACAAAGTCTACGAGCAGTACTTC.